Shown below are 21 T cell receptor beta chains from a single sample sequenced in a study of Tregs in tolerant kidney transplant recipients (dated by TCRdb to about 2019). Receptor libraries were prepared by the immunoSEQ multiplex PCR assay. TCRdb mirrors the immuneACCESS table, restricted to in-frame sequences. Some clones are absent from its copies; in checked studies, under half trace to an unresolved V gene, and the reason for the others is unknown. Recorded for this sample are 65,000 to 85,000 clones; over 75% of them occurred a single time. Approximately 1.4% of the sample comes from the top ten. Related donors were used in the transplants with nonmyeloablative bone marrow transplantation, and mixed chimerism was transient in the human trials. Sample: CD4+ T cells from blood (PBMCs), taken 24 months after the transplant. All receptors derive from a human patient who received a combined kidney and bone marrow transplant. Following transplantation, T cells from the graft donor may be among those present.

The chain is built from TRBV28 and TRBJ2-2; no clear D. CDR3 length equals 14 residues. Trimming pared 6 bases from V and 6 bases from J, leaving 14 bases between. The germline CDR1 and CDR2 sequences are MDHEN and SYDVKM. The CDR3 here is CASRPFWSPGELFF. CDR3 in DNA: TGTGCCAGCAGGCCTTTTTGGAGTCCCGGGGAGCTGTTTTTT.

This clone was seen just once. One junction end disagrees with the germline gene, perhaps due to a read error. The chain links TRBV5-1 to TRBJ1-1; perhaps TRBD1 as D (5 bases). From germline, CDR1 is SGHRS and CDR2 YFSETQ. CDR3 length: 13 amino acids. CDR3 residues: CASTSWGDTEAFF. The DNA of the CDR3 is TGCGCGAGCACCTCCTGGGGGGACACTGAAGCTTTCTTT. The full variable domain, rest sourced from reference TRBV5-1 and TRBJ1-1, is KAGVTQTPRYLIKTRGQQVTLSCSPISGHRSVSWYQQTPGQGLQFLFEYFSETQRNKGNFPGRFSGRQFSNSRSEMNVSTLELGDSALYLCASTSWGDTEAFFGQGTRLTVV.

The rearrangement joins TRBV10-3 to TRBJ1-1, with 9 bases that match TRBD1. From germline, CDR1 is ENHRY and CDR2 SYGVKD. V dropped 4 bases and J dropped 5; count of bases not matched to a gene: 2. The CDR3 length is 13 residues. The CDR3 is CAISGDRETEAFF. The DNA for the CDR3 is TGTGCCATCAGTGGGGACAGGGAGACTGAAGCTTTCTTT.

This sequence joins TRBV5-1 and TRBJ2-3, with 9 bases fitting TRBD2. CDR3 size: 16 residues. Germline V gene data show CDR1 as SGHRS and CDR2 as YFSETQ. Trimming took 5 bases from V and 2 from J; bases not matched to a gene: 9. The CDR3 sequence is CASSFARGGVTDTQYF. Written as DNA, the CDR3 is TGCGCCAGCAGTTTTGCTCGCGGGGGGGTCACAGATACGCAGTATTTT.

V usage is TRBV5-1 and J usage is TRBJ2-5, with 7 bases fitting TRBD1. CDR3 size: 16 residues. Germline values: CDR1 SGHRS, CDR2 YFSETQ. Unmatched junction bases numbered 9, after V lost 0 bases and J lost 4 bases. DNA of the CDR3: TGCGCCAGCAGCTTGGTAGACAGGGCGAGAGGAGAGACCCAGTACTTC. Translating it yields CASSLVDRARGETQYF.

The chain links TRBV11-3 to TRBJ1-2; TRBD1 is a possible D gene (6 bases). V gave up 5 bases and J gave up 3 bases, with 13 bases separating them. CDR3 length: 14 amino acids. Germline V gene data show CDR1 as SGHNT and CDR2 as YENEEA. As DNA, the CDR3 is TGTGCCAGCAGCCTACAGGGTTTTGACTATGGCTACACCTTC. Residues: CASSLQGFDYGYTF. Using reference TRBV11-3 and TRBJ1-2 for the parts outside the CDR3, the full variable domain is EAGVVQSPRYKIIEKKQPVAFWCNPISGHNTLYWYLQNLGQGPELLIRYENEEAVDDSQLPKDRFSAERLKGVDSTLKIQPAELGDSAVYLCASSLQGFDYGYTFGSGTRLTVV.

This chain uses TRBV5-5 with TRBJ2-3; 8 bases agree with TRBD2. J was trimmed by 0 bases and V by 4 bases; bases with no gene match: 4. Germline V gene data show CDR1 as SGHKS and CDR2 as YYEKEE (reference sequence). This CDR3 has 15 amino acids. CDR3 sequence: CASSHGGGSTDTQYF. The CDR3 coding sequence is TGTGCCAGCAGCCACGGGGGGGGAAGCACAGATACGCAGTATTTT.

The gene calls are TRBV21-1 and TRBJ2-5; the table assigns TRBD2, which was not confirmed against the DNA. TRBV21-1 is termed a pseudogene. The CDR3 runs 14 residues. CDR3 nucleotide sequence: TGTGCCAGCAGCAAGGGGAGGGTCGTGGAGACCCAGTACTTC. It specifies CASSKGRVVETQYF.

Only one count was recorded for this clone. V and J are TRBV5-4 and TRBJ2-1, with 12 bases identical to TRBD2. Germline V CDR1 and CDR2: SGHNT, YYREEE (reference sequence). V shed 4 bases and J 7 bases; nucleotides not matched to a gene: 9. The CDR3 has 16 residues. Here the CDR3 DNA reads TGTGCCAGCAGCACTCTAGCGGGGGGGCCTAGGAATGAGCAGTTCTTC. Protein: CASSTLAGGPRNEQFF. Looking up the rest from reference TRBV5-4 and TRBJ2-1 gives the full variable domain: ETGVTQSPTHLIKTRGQQVTLRCSSQSGHNTVSWYQQALGQGPQFIFQYYREEENGRGNFPPRFSGLQFPNYSSELNVNALELDDSALYLCASSTLAGGPRNEQFFGPGTRLTVL.

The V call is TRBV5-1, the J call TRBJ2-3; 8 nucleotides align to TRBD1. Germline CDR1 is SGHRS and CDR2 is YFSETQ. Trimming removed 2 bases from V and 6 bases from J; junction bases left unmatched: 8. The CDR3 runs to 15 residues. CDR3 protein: CASSLVDRASDTQYF. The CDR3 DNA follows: TGCGCCAGCAGCTTAGTGGACAGGGCTTCCGATACGCAGTATTTT.

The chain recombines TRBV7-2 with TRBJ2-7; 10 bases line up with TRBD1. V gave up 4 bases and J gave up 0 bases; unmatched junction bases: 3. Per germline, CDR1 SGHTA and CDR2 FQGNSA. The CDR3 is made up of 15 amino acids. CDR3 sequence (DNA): TGTGCCAGCAGCTGGACAGGGGGTCTCTCCTACGAGCAGTACTTC. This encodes CASSWTGGLSYEQYF.

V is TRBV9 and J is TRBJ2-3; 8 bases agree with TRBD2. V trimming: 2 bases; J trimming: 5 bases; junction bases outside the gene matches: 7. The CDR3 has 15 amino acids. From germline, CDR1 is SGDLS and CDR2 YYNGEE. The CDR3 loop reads CASSVLRGVGDTQYF. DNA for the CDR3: TGTGCCAGCAGCGTCTTGCGGGGGGTCGGAGATACGCAGTATTTT.

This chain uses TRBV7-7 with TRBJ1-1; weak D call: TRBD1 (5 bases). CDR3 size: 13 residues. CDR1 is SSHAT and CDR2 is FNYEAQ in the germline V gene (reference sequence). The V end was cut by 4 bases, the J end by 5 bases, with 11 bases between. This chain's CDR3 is CASSSGIGTEAFF. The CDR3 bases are TGTGCCAGCAGCTCAGGGATAGGGACTGAAGCTTTCTTT.

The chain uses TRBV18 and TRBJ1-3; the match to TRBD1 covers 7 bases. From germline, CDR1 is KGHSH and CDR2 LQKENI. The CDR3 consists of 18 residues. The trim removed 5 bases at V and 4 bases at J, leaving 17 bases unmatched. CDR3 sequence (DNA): TGTGCCAGCTCAACAAGCCTCTCGACAGGGAGAGGGGGAAACACCATATATTTT. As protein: CASSTSLSTGRGGNTIYF. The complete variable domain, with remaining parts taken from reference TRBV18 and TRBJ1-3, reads NAGVMQNPRHLVRRRGQEARLRCSPMKGHSHVYWYRQLPEEGLKFMVYLQKENIIDESGMPKERFSAEFPKEGPSILRIQQVVRGDSAAYFCASSTSLSTGRGGNTIYFGEGSWLTVV.

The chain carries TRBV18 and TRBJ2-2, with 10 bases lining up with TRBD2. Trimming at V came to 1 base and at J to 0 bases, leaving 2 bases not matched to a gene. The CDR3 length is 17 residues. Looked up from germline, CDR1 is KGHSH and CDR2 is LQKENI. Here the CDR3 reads CASSPLAGGSNTGELFF. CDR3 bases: TGTGCCAGCTCACCACTAGCGGGAGGTTCGAACACCGGGGAGCTGTTTTTT.

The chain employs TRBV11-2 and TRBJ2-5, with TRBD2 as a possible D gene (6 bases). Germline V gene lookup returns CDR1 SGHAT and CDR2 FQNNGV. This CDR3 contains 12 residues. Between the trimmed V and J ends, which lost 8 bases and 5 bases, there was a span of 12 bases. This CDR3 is CASGAGRETQYF. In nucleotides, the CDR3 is TGTGCCAGCGGAGCAGGGAGGGAGACCCAGTACTTC.

The CDR3, as DNA: TGTGCCAGCACCACAGATCCGGGCCGCGGGGAGACCCAGTACTTC. This codes for CASTTDPGRGETQYF. The chain uses TRBV6-1 and TRBJ2-5, with D possibly being TRBD2 (5 bases). CDR3 size: 15 residues. Trimming stripped 7 bases from V and 5 bases from J, with 20 bases between. Germline values: CDR1 MNHNS, CDR2 SASEGT.

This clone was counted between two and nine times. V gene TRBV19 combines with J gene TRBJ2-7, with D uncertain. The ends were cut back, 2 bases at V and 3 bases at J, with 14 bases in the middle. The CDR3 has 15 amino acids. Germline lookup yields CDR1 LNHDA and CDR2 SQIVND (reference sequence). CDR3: CASSIRSGPFYEQYF. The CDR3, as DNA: TGTGCCAGTAGTATAAGGAGTGGCCCATTCTACGAGCAGTACTTC.

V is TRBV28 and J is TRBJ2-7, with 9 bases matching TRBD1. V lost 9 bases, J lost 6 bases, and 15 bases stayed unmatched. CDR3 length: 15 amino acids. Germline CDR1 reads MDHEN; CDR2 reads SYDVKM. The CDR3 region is CASTPTGQGGIEQYF. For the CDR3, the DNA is TGTGCCAGTACTCCCACGGGACAGGGTGGTATCGAGCAGTACTTC.

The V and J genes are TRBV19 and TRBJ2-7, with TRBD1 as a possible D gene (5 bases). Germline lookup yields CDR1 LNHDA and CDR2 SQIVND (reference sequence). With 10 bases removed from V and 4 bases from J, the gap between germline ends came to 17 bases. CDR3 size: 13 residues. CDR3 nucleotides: TGTGCCACCTCGGTCAGGGCTCCGTACGAGCAGTACTTC. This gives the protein CATSVRAPYEQYF.

The CDR3 DNA sequence: TGTGCCAGCAGTTTTGGGGGCGTGGGGCAGCCCCAGCATTTT. Amino acids: CASSFGGVGQPQHF. J is TRBJ1-5 and V is TRBV27, with D maybe TRBD1 (6 bases). CDR1 is MNHEY, CDR2 SMNVEV, per germline (reference sequence). This CDR3 contains 14 residues. V was shortened by 3 bases and J by 7 bases, with 13 bases between the two germline ends.